This paragraph covers one T cell receptor beta chain sequence. Its antigen is currently not known. Receptor amplification or capture employed the immunoSEQ multiplex PCR assay. The multiplex PCR relied on a mix of 60 forward primers for TCR Vbeta segments and 13 reverse primers for TCR Jbeta segments. The CDR3 region of rearranged TCR beta genes was amplified from genomic DNA by a multiplex PCR assay. Amplified TCR beta libraries were sequenced as 87-base-pair reads on the Illumina HiSeq System. The published analysis was carried out like this. Across the roughly 640 repertoires, a later analysis counted approximately 75 million unique TCR beta chains, roughly 11 million of which were shared by at least two donors. Raw reads were error-corrected and collapsed into unique sequences with a nearest-neighbor algorithm that merged closely related sequences to remove PCR and sequencing errors. CDR3 sequences were aligned to IMGT reference sequences to assign V, D and J gene segments. For a sequence to be retained, a match of at least six nucleotides to both a V gene segment and a J gene segment was required. A rearrangement was called productive if the CDR3 had no stop codons and remained in frame with V and J, and every other rearrangement was called non-productive. CDR3 was defined according to IMGT convention as the region running from the second conserved V-encoded cysteine to the conserved J-encoded phenylalanine. The earlier analysis of about 620 of the donors excluded sequences that lacked an unambiguous match to a single V gene segment. An earlier analysis of a few hundred of the donors classified V segments as functional when productive rearrangements were above 56.7% and as segregating when the standard deviation between donors was above 5%. A statistical classification framework was developed to diagnose cytomegalovirus status using the catalog of TCR beta chain sequences. V and J gene assignment, in a later analysis, came from comparing TCR nucleotide sequences with IMGT/GENE-DB human TR gene sequences. The TCRdist pipeline was used in a later analysis to assign CDR3 sequences and most-parsimonious VDJ recombination scenarios. In a later analysis, each TCR beta chain was defined by its CDR3 amino acid sequence together with its V-gene family, and reads without a unique V-gene family were excluded. To address suspected cross-contamination and a sequencing artifact, a later analysis removed 450 to 700 highly shared, low-generation-probability nucleotide sequences. In a later analysis, a clonal expansion index for each public chain was calculated from normalized within-repertoire ranks of inferred template counts. In a later analysis, generation probabilities were computed using a VDJ recombination model fitted to out-of-frame rearrangements, and the results were checked against IGoR. Hypergeometric tests were used in a later analysis to score TCR-TCR, TCR-HLA and TCR-CMV co-occurrence, with a repertoire-size bias correction applied to the TCR pairs. To estimate false discovery rates, a later analysis permuted the HLA or CMV assignments 20 times. In a later analysis, co-occurring TCRs were grouped using DBSCAN, and TCRdist sequence similarity was added for clustering within HLA-allele-positive subsets. Repertoires with fewer than 30,000 or more than 120,000 public chains were left out of co-occurrence clustering, as were five repertoires with anomalous nucleotide sharing. Not all clones reach the TCRdb copy of this immuneACCESS table, which keeps in-frame sequences only. Checked studies attribute under half of the gap to unresolved V genes and leave the rest unexplained. V and J calls plus clone size are reproduced from that table; the DNA served to infer D and trimming. For this sample, the table gives 91,000 or so clones. 3.4% of the sample is held by the ten biggest clonotypes.

This sample stems from a study of cytomegalovirus exposure and HLA in healthy donors (dated by TCRdb to the late 2010s). With respect to the entire study: According to an earlier analysis of a few hundred of the donors, roughly 180 million T cells yielded 100 million or so unique TCR beta sequences and about 300 Gb of sequence data. A later analysis re-examined previously published TCR beta repertoires from about 670 donors and added high-resolution HLA genotyping to investigate patterns of TCR occurrence. Among 398 genotyped donors of the cohort, an average of around 240,000 unique TCR beta nucleotide sequences were sequenced per donor, roughly 18% of them non-productive. In an earlier analysis of a few hundred of the donors, high-throughput TCR beta sequencing was used to judge whether each TCR beta V gene segment behaved as functional or pseudogenic. Besides the first cohort of roughly 640 subjects, a separate validation cohort made up of over 100 different subjects was used. The aim of the study was to test whether cataloging public T cell receptors could identify signatures of past pathogen exposure. Class I and class II HLA loci were covered by the typing at four-digit resolution. Every repertoire in the discovery cohort had been generated on one and the same sequencing platform. A few DR-DQ haplotypes were handled as single units for association and clustering because linkage in the cohort was strong. The study profiled the T cell repertoires of hundreds of subjects by immunosequencing and related them to cytomegalovirus serostatus. The number of donors typed differed by locus, with about 629-630 for A, B, C, DRB1 and DQB1, 522 for DQA1, under 610 for DPA1, and some 440 for DPB1. Rather than drawing on any new phenotypic data, the later analysis identified candidate immune exposures from TCR beta sequences and the way those sequences occurred across donors. The study combined high-throughput TCR immunosequencing, statistical association of individual TCRs with disease status, and machine learning to predict cytomegalovirus infection status. Roughly 300 gigabases of sequencing data and 70 million to 95 million unique TCR sequences made up an early release that covered nearly 650 HLA-typed donors. A later genetic analysis took genome-wide SNP genotypes for about 65% of the 666 donors and used that subset as a discovery cohort. Of the approximately 400 genotyped donors, 65% to 90% were placed in the genetic ancestry cluster associated with self-reported Caucasian donors. Donor age, sex, ethnicity and CMV serostatus were compiled together with the repertoire data. The study at large found these results: According to a later analysis, TCR association rates differed among HLA loci, with DRB1 alleles showing the most associated TCRs and HLA-C alleles showing the fewest. CMV serostatus was the only immune exposure information available for the cohort. A further reported finding was that TCR beta sequences accurately predicted the HLA-A and HLA-B alleles for most subjects in the first cohort. It was suggested by the authors that the approach could potentially be generalized to other disease states and immunological phenotypes. The presence/absence analyses assumed that sequencing depth was roughly uniform across donors, and that assumption may not be true. According to a later analysis, most CMV-associated TCR beta chains appeared to be HLA-restricted, and the HLA associations seemed to be driven largely by CMV exposure. A later genetic analysis associated a missense DCLRE1C variant with V-gene and J-gene trimming of TCR beta chains, and an independent cohort replicated the association. Some IMGT-functional V segments, including TRBV6-2 and TRBV6-3, could not be distinguished by the 87-base-pair reads and were therefore excluded. In a later genetic analysis, fewer N-insertions in productive TCRs were reported among donors in an Asian-associated ancestry cluster than the approximately 630-donor mean. Broadly in line with IMGT annotations, most TCR beta V segments showed up in productive rearrangements about 90% or about 30% of the time in an earlier analysis of 587 of the donors. Compared with equally common non-associated chains, HLA-associated TCR beta chains in a later analysis were more clonally expanded and had lower generation probabilities. A later analysis associated about 17,000 TCR beta sequences with specific HLA alleles at a false discovery rate of 0.05. In this cohort, only TCR beta chains were sequenced, and detectable features were limited by the absence of alpha or paired-chain data. The study listed 150 to 200 TCR beta chains as associated with cytomegalovirus. Because HLA typing was missing for some donors at each locus, association tests included only the typed subset. Across donors, most TCR sequences were observed very rarely, whereas some public TCRs were present in many individuals. A cluster of highly shared sequence variants was judged likely to represent a technical artifact of the sequencing pipeline. Three of the identified cytomegalovirus-associated TCR beta chains were confirmed in vitro to be specific for cytomegalovirus antigens. Several of the top co-occurrence clusters appeared to be linked to parvovirus B19, influenza, CMV and Epstein-Barr virus, according to a later analysis. In both the original and validation cohorts, the classifier was reported to diagnose cytomegalovirus status with high specificity and sensitivity. Linkage disequilibrium might explain the correlated functional status among segregating V segments, but an unknown experimental factor could not be excluded. When HLA alleles, especially DR and DQ, strongly co-occurred, attributing TCR associations to individual alleles was difficult. The earlier analysis of about 600 of the donors excluded seventeen rarely observed V segments, including chromosome 9 orphons, because counts were too low.

As encoded in the germline V gene, CDR1 is MNHNS while CDR2 is SASEGT. The CDR3 runs 14 amino acids, cysteine and phenylalanine included. CDR3 DNA is the only sequence kept; it has 42 bases, read in frame from the first base. V sheds 1 base and J sheds 4 bases, leaving 10 bases between their ends. The cohort was made up of hundreds of healthy bone marrow donors. At the time of sampling, every cohort member was nominally healthy, though immune exposures that went unrecorded were likely present. The donor was CMV seronegative and belonged to the group of 352 seronegative cohort members. Each donor provided a peripheral blood sample, and peripheral blood mononuclear cells were used for TCR beta sequencing. The Qiagen DNeasy Blood Extraction Kit was used to extract genomic DNA from the blood cell samples.

The clonotype was recovered from a woman between 25 and 40 years old in good health and CMV-seronegative. The chain joins TRBV6-1 to TRBJ1-1; no D segment can be confidently identified. Material: PBMCs. The nucleotide sequence reads TGTGCCAGCAGTGAAGACGGGAGCCTCACTGAAGCTTTCTTT. It encodes CASSEDGSLTEAFF.